This is a list of T cell receptor beta chains from one sample in a study of identical twins. TCRdb ran MiXCR on the 5' RACE reads and lists one entry per CDR3 protein. The profile shows approximately 680,000 distinct CDR3 sequences, less than 9% of them singletons. The sample also formed part of further work on yellow fever vaccine responses in identical twins.

The sequenced sample was PBMCs. The receptors come from a woman between 18 and 29 years old in good health. The CDR3 runs from the conserved cysteine through the conserved F or W. The D gene is left open where the match is weak. Size tells how often a clone was seen (once, few, many) or the class of an expanded clone, and some rows leave it out.

j_call: TRBJ2-1; d_call: .; clone_size: .; v_call: TRBV5-6; cdr3_aa: CASSLVLVSSAEQFF; cdr3_nt: TGTGCCAGCAGCTTGGTCCTGGTCTCTAGCGCTGAGCAGTTCTTC
j_call: TRBJ1-2; d_call: TRBD1; clone_size: .; v_call: TRBV12-3/TRBV12-4; cdr3_aa: CASSFPPGQGAGGYTF; cdr3_nt: TGTGCCAGCAGCTTCCCGCCGGGACAGGGGGCGGGTGGCTACACCTTC
j_call: TRBJ2-3; d_call: TRBD1; clone_size: .; v_call: TRBV20-1; cdr3_aa: CSARATGGTDTQYF; cdr3_nt: TGCAGTGCTAGAGCGACAGGGGGCACAGATACGCAGTATTTT
j_call: TRBJ1-1; d_call: TRBD1; clone_size: few; v_call: TRBV19; cdr3_aa: CAVKDRVLETEAFF; cdr3_nt: TGTGCCGTAAAGGACAGGGTTTTGGAGACTGAAGCTTTCTTT
j_call: TRBJ2-7; d_call: TRBD1; clone_size: .; v_call: TRBV29-1; cdr3_aa: CSVGDSPIYEQYF; cdr3_nt: TGCAGCGTTGGGGACAGCCCCATCTACGAGCAGTACTTC
j_call: TRBJ2-1; d_call: TRBD2; clone_size: many; v_call: TRBV5-1; cdr3_aa: CASSRTGTSPYNEQFF; cdr3_nt: TGCGCCAGCAGCCGGACCGGGACTAGCCCTTACAATGAGCAGTTCTTC
j_call: TRBJ1-1; d_call: .; clone_size: .; v_call: TRBV7-9; cdr3_aa: CASSLMDTEAFF; cdr3_nt: TGTGCCAGCAGCTTGATGGACACTGAAGCTTTCTTT
j_call: TRBJ1-4; d_call: TRBD1; clone_size: few; v_call: TRBV12-3/TRBV12-4; cdr3_aa: CASRLHRGQGARFEKLFF; cdr3_nt: TGTGCCAGCAGGTTACATCGGGGACAGGGGGCGCGATTTGAAAAACTGTTTTTT
j_call: TRBJ2-2; d_call: .; clone_size: few; v_call: TRBV5-1; cdr3_aa: CASSLEALYTGELFF; cdr3_nt: TGCGCCAGCAGCTTGGAGGCCCTCTACACCGGGGAGCTGTTTTTT
j_call: TRBJ2-1; d_call: .; clone_size: .; v_call: TRBV7-6; cdr3_aa: CASSPTVVNEQFF; cdr3_nt: TGTGCCAGCAGCCCGACCGTTGTGAATGAGCAGTTCTTC
j_call: TRBJ2-1; d_call: TRBD2; clone_size: few; v_call: TRBV4-1; cdr3_aa: CASSQVLAGAAPEQFF; cdr3_nt: TGCGCCAGCAGCCAAGTTCTAGCGGGGGCCGCCCCTGAGCAGTTCTTC
j_call: TRBJ2-5; d_call: .; clone_size: .; v_call: TRBV7-9; cdr3_aa: CASSIGDGRGETQYF; cdr3_nt: TGTGCCAGCAGCATAGGGGACGGTAGGGGGGAGACCCAGTACTTC
j_call: TRBJ2-7; d_call: TRBD2; clone_size: .; v_call: TRBV20-1; cdr3_aa: CSASSREGGSYEQYF; cdr3_nt: TGCAGTGCTAGTTCGAGGGAGGGCGGTTCCTACGAGCAGTACTTC
j_call: TRBJ2-2; d_call: TRBD2; clone_size: many; v_call: TRBV3-1; cdr3_aa: CASSQWTSTGELFF; cdr3_nt: TGTGCCAGCAGCCAATGGACTAGCACCGGGGAGCTGTTTTTT
j_call: TRBJ2-2; d_call: .; clone_size: .; v_call: TRBV6-5; cdr3_aa: CASSYSETANTGELFF; cdr3_nt: TGTGCCAGCAGTTACTCCGAGACAGCGAACACCGGGGAGCTGTTTTTT
j_call: TRBJ2-6; d_call: .; clone_size: .; v_call: TRBV27; cdr3_aa: CASSGSYSSSGANVLTF; cdr3_nt: TGTGCCAGCAGCGGGTCATACAGTAGCTCTGGGGCCAACGTCCTGACTTTC
j_call: TRBJ2-1; d_call: .; clone_size: many; v_call: TRBV3-1; cdr3_aa: CASSEIYNEQFF; cdr3_nt: TGTGCCAGCAGCGAGATCTACAATGAGCAGTTCTTC
j_call: TRBJ1-3; d_call: TRBD1; clone_size: many; v_call: TRBV2; cdr3_aa: CASSPGGGLVPGNTIYF; cdr3_nt: TGTGCCAGCTCCCCCGGAGGGGGCTTAGTCCCTGGAAACACCATATATTTT
j_call: TRBJ2-3; d_call: TRBD2; clone_size: .; v_call: TRBV12-3/TRBV12-4; cdr3_aa: CASSFQRGGPDTLYF; cdr3_nt: TGTGCCAGCAGTTTTCAGCGGGGGGGCCCAGATACGCTGTATTTT
j_call: TRBJ2-3; d_call: .; clone_size: .; v_call: TRBV4-1; cdr3_aa: CASSQEGRTTDTQYF; cdr3_nt: TGCGCCAGCAGCCAAGAAGGACGAACCACAGATACGCAGTATTTT
j_call: TRBJ2-3; d_call: .; clone_size: few; v_call: TRBV20-1; cdr3_aa: CSALLGDTQYF; cdr3_nt: TGCAGTGCCCTCCTAGGAGATACGCAGTATTTT
j_call: TRBJ2-5; d_call: .; clone_size: many; v_call: TRBV12-3/TRBV12-4; cdr3_aa: CASKGPKVATQYF; cdr3_nt: TGTGCCAGCAAGGGACCAAAGGTGGCGACCCAGTACTTC
j_call: TRBJ2-1; d_call: .; clone_size: .; v_call: TRBV5-8; cdr3_aa: CASSLFGRVSYNEQFF; cdr3_nt: TGTGCCAGCAGCTTGTTCGGCAGGGTATCCTACAATGAGCAGTTCTTC
j_call: TRBJ2-4; d_call: .; clone_size: few; v_call: TRBV11-2; cdr3_aa: CASSPFLDRNIQYF; cdr3_nt: TGTGCCAGCAGCCCTTTCCTGGACAGAAACATTCAGTACTTC
j_call: TRBJ2-2; d_call: .; clone_size: few; v_call: TRBV29-1; cdr3_aa: CSVEGGNTGELFF; cdr3_nt: TGCAGCGTTGAGGGGGGGAACACCGGGGAGCTGTTTTTT
j_call: TRBJ2-3; d_call: TRBD2; clone_size: .; v_call: TRBV28; cdr3_aa: CASSPLRGRWGDTQYF; cdr3_nt: TGTGCCAGCAGCCCACTGCGGGGGAGGTGGGGAGATACGCAGTATTTT
j_call: TRBJ2-1; d_call: .; clone_size: few; v_call: TRBV5-1; cdr3_aa: CASSPGGPASYNEQFF; cdr3_nt: TGCGCCAGCAGCCCGGGGGGCCCCGCGTCCTACAATGAGCAGTTCTTC
j_call: TRBJ1-5; d_call: TRBD1; clone_size: many; v_call: TRBV12-3/TRBV12-4; cdr3_aa: CASSTTGTINQPQHF; cdr3_nt: TGTGCCAGCAGTACGACAGGGACGATTAATCAGCCCCAGCATTTT
j_call: TRBJ2-3; d_call: .; clone_size: .; v_call: TRBV10-3; cdr3_aa: CAISERRTDYTDTQYF; cdr3_nt: TGTGCCATCAGTGAGAGAAGGACAGACTACACAGATACGCAGTATTTT
j_call: TRBJ2-1; d_call: .; clone_size: few; v_call: TRBV20-1; cdr3_aa: CSATTPFRSYNEQFF; cdr3_nt: TGCAGTGCTACGACTCCATTTCGCTCCTACAATGAGCAGTTCTTC
j_call: TRBJ2-1; d_call: .; clone_size: .; v_call: TRBV12-3/TRBV12-4; cdr3_aa: CAISLSIYFTASSYNEQFF; cdr3_nt: TGTGCCATCAGTTTATCAATCTACTTCACAGCGAGCTCCTACAATGAGCAGTTCTTC
j_call: TRBJ2-1; d_call: .; clone_size: many; v_call: TRBV5-1; cdr3_aa: CASSLEGGSYNEQFF; cdr3_nt: TGCGCCAGCAGCTTGGAGGGGGGCTCCTACAATGAGCAGTTCTTC
j_call: TRBJ1-3; d_call: .; clone_size: few; v_call: TRBV10-3; cdr3_aa: CAITRSEGDTIYF; cdr3_nt: TGTGCCATCACCCGGTCCGAGGGCGACACCATATATTTT
j_call: TRBJ2-2; d_call: .; clone_size: many; v_call: TRBV7-7; cdr3_aa: CASSLAQGTGELFF; cdr3_nt: TGTGCCAGCAGCTTAGCACAGGGCACCGGGGAGCTGTTTTTT
j_call: TRBJ2-1; d_call: TRBD2; clone_size: many; v_call: TRBV4-1; cdr3_aa: CASSHLLAGNEQFF; cdr3_nt: TGCGCCAGCAGCCACCTGCTAGCGGGTAATGAGCAGTTCTTC
j_call: TRBJ2-4; d_call: .; clone_size: few; v_call: TRBV7-2; cdr3_aa: CASSSQGGYSIQYF; cdr3_nt: TGTGCCAGCAGCTCCCAGGGGGGATATAGCATTCAGTACTTC
j_call: TRBJ2-7; d_call: .; clone_size: .; v_call: TRBV7-9; cdr3_aa: CASSLPGTFYEQYF; cdr3_nt: TGTGCCAGCAGCCTTCCCGGGACCTTCTACGAGCAGTACTTC
j_call: TRBJ1-3; d_call: .; clone_size: few; v_call: TRBV7-9; cdr3_aa: CASSLDLTGPGNTIYF; cdr3_nt: TGTGCCAGCAGCTTAGATCTAACAGGGCCCGGAAACACCATATATTTT
j_call: TRBJ2-1; d_call: TRBD1; clone_size: .; v_call: TRBV5-1; cdr3_aa: CASTPGQGENEQFF; cdr3_nt: TGCGCCAGCACTCCGGGACAGGGTGAGAATGAGCAGTTCTTC
j_call: TRBJ2-5; d_call: TRBD2; clone_size: few; v_call: TRBV7-8; cdr3_aa: CASSLVGLDGTQYF; cdr3_nt: TGTGCCAGCAGCTTAGTTGGACTAGATGGGACCCAGTACTTC
j_call: TRBJ2-2; d_call: .; clone_size: many; v_call: TRBV29-1; cdr3_aa: CSVAQSTHTGELFF; cdr3_nt: TGCAGCGTTGCACAGAGTACCCACACCGGGGAGCTGTTTTTT
j_call: TRBJ2-1; d_call: .; clone_size: .; v_call: TRBV6-5; cdr3_aa: CASSYGGTGTNEQFF; cdr3_nt: TGTGCCAGCAGTTACGGCGGGACTGGCACCAATGAGCAGTTCTTC
j_call: TRBJ1-1; d_call: .; clone_size: many; v_call: TRBV11-2; cdr3_aa: CASSLQATEAFF; cdr3_nt: TGTGCCAGCAGCTTGCAGGCCACTGAAGCTTTCTTT
j_call: TRBJ2-3; d_call: .; clone_size: .; v_call: TRBV6-1; cdr3_aa: CASARDPGTDTQYF; cdr3_nt: TGTGCCAGCGCCCGGGACCCAGGCACAGATACGCAGTATTTT
j_call: TRBJ2-3; d_call: TRBD2; clone_size: few; v_call: TRBV5-1; cdr3_aa: CASSLEPRWEGDTQYF; cdr3_nt: TGCGCCAGCAGCTTGGAACCCCGATGGGAGGGAGATACGCAGTATTTT
j_call: TRBJ1-4; d_call: .; clone_size: .; v_call: TRBV18; cdr3_aa: CASTRSGVDEKLFF; cdr3_nt: TGTGCCAGCACCAGGAGCGGGGTTGATGAAAAACTGTTTTTT
j_call: TRBJ2-6; d_call: .; clone_size: .; v_call: TRBV20-1; cdr3_aa: CSGMSGANVLTF; cdr3_nt: TGCAGCGGGATGTCTGGGGCCAACGTCCTGACTTTC
j_call: TRBJ2-7; d_call: .; clone_size: few; v_call: TRBV25-1; cdr3_aa: CASSESGQSYEQYF; cdr3_nt: TGTGCCAGCAGTGAATCAGGACAGTCCTACGAGCAGTACTTC
j_call: TRBJ2-5; d_call: .; clone_size: .; v_call: TRBV7-9; cdr3_aa: CASSSPDGGETQYF; cdr3_nt: TGTGCCAGCAGCTCACCAGACGGTGGAGAGACCCAGTACTTC
j_call: TRBJ2-1; d_call: .; clone_size: few; v_call: TRBV7-7; cdr3_aa: CASSLQGPSGEQFF; cdr3_nt: TGTGCCAGCAGCTTACAGGGCCCCTCCGGTGAGCAGTTCTTC
j_call: TRBJ2-5; d_call: .; clone_size: few; v_call: TRBV12-3/TRBV12-4; cdr3_aa: CASSLQVLGGGETQYF; cdr3_nt: TGTGCCAGCAGTTTACAAGTGCTCGGTGGGGGGGAGACCCAGTACTTC
j_call: TRBJ2-7; d_call: .; clone_size: many; v_call: TRBV3-1; cdr3_aa: CASSQVYGHEQYF; cdr3_nt: TGTGCCAGCAGCCAAGTCTATGGACATGAGCAGTACTTC
j_call: TRBJ2-4; d_call: .; clone_size: .; v_call: TRBV7-9; cdr3_aa: CASSLAFGGTAKNIQYF; cdr3_nt: TGTGCCAGCAGCTTAGCGTTCGGGGGAACGGCCAAAAACATTCAGTACTTC
j_call: TRBJ2-5; d_call: TRBD1; clone_size: many; v_call: TRBV9; cdr3_aa: CASSFPGTGAGTQYF; cdr3_nt: TGTGCCAGCAGCTTTCCCGGGACAGGTGCAGGGACCCAGTACTTC
j_call: TRBJ2-2; d_call: .; clone_size: few; v_call: TRBV25-1; cdr3_aa: CASSDSGAASGELFF; cdr3_nt: TGTGCCAGCAGTGACTCTGGAGCGGCCTCCGGGGAGCTGTTTTTT
j_call: TRBJ2-5; d_call: .; clone_size: few; v_call: TRBV10-2; cdr3_aa: CASSPKGQETQYF; cdr3_nt: TGCGCCAGCAGTCCTAAAGGCCAAGAGACCCAGTACTTC
j_call: TRBJ2-1; d_call: TRBD1; clone_size: many; v_call: TRBV4-1; cdr3_aa: CASSQMDRDYNEQFF; cdr3_nt: TGCGCCAGCAGCCAAATGGACAGGGATTACAATGAGCAGTTCTTC